Below are 24 T cell receptor beta chains sequenced from a single sample in a study of blood T cell repertoires in COVID-19. Here immunoSEQ multiplex PCR was the method, and the copy in TCRdb shows in-frame clones only, minus some. The data show about 310,000 clones, with roughly 90% seen just once and approximately 0.98% held by the top ten. Sample: peripheral blood. The receptor source for this set is a woman in her thirties or forties with COVID-19, enrolled during active disease.

The rearrangement links TRBV9 to TRBJ2-5, with 9 bases that match TRBD1. The CDR3 sequence is 17 residues long. The ends lost 0 bases at V and 5 bases at J; junction bases unmatched: 11. Germline V CDR1 and CDR2: SGDLS, YYNGEE. The CDR3 here is CASSVASGGQGRETQYF. The CDR3 DNA is TGTGCCAGCAGCGTAGCCTCCGGGGGACAGGGCCGGGAGACCCAGTACTTC.

This sequence joins TRBV5-1 and TRBJ2-3; D is unclear. V was clipped by 4 bases and J by 6 bases, with 15 bases between them. This CDR3 spans 14 amino acids. The germline CDR1 and CDR2 sequences are SGHRS and YFSETQ. The CDR3 loop is CASSGGLLPDTQYF. CDR3 DNA: TGCGCCAGCAGCGGCGGTCTTCTCCCCGATACGCAGTATTTT.

This sequence joins TRBV28 and TRBJ1-2, with D hard to call. The CDR3 sequence is 13 residues long. CDR1 and CDR2 (germline): MDHEN, SYDVKM. V shed 3 bases and J shed 2 bases, with 7 bases lying between them. CDR3 region: CASSFTRNYGYTF. The CDR3 DNA reads as TGTGCCAGCAGTTTTACGAGGAACTATGGCTACACCTTC.

This rearrangement joins TRBV27 to TRBJ1-5; D is ambiguous. The CDR3 runs to 14 residues. Germline CDR1 and CDR2: MNHEY and SMNVEV (reference sequence). Trimming took off 10 bases at V and 2 bases at J, with 15 bases between the two ends. CDR3 residues: CAILRSWGNQPQHF. CDR3 bases: TGTGCCATCCTTCGGAGCTGGGGCAATCAGCCCCAGCATTTT.

This clone was recorded once. The chain links TRBV28 to TRBJ1-2, with D perhaps TRBD1 (5 bases). V lost 2 bases and J lost 8, with 12 bases in between. The CDR3 covers 13 residues. The germline V gene encodes CDR1 MDHEN and CDR2 SYDVKM. The CDR3 DNA sequence: TGTGCCAGCAGTTTAGCCCTAAGGGGAGGCTACACCTTC. Protein sequence: CASSLALRGGYTF.

This chain connects TRBV4-2 to TRBJ2-5; 12 nucleotides agree with TRBD1. Germline V CDR1 and CDR2: LGHNA, YNFKEQ. The CDR3 consists of 17 residues. V lost 1 base and J lost 4; bases outside the gene matches: 7. The CDR3 here is CASSQGGGQGAPETQYF. CDR3 bases: TGTGCCAGCAGCCAAGGGGGGGGACAGGGGGCCCCAGAGACCCAGTACTTC.

The chain has TRBV14 and TRBJ1-6, with D tentatively TRBD1 (5 bases). The CDR3 covers 15 residues. In germline, CDR1 is SGHDN, CDR2 FVKESK. The ends were cut back, 1 base at V and 7 bases at J, with 11 bases in the middle. CDR3 protein: CASSQALGLNSPLHF. CDR3 DNA: TGTGCCAGCAGCCAAGCTCTGGGGCTGAATTCACCCCTCCACTTT.

This clone was picked up a small number of times. V and J are TRBV5-1 and TRBJ1-2; D uncertain. The CDR3 runs to 14 residues. V gave up 0 bases and J gave up 8 bases, with 14 bases separating them. Germline V CDR1 and CDR2: SGHRS, YFSETQ. The CDR3 DNA sequence: TGCGCCAGCAGCTTGGAATTCGGAGGAGGAGGCTACACCTTC. This encodes CASSLEFGGGGYTF.

This clone was recorded a few times. The chain carries TRBV12-3 or TRBV12-4 and TRBJ1-2; TRBD1 matches 8 bases. The length of the CDR3 is 13 residues. With V trimmed by 6 bases and J by 12 bases, 12 bases remained unmatched. CDR3 sequence: CASRLHQGQVNTF. The CDR3 nucleotides are TGTGCCAGCAGACTACACCAGGGACAGGTGAACACCTTC.

For the CDR3, the DNA is TGTGCCAGCAGTTTATCGAGCAGGGATAATGGCTACACCTTC. Amino acids: CASSLSSRDNGYTF. The V and J genes are TRBV28 and TRBJ1-2; perhaps TRBD1 as D (5 bases). Per the germline V gene, CDR1 is MDHEN and CDR2 is SYDVKM. Trimming pared 1 base from V and 6 bases from J, leaving 12 bases between. The CDR3 spans 14 residues.

J is TRBJ2-7 and V is TRBV6-5; perhaps TRBD2 as D (6 bases). Between the trimmed V and J ends, which lost 1 base and 1 base, there was a span of 14 bases. This CDR3 spans 16 amino acids. Germline V CDR1 and CDR2: MNHEY, SVGAGI. CDR3 sequence: CASSYWLAGRSYEQYF. Here the CDR3 DNA reads TGTGCCAGCAGTTACTGGTTGGCGGGGAGGTCCTACGAGCAGTACTTC.

The J gene is TRBJ1-1, the V gene TRBV9; D may be TRBD1 (5 bases). Trimming cost V 0 bases and J 2 bases, with 20 bases left between them. The germline gives CDR1 SGDLS, CDR2 YYNGEE. This CDR3 spans 18 amino acids. The CDR3 DNA reads as TGTGCCAGCAGCGTAGACTTAACCGGGACGGGGGTAAACACTGAAGCTTTCTTT. It is translated as CASSVDLTGTGVNTEAFF.

The chain couples TRBV7-2 to TRBJ2-1; 11 bases align to TRBD2. Germline values: CDR1 SGHTA, CDR2 FQGNSA. This CDR3 has 18 amino acids. The V segment lost 3 bases and the J segment 5 bases; nucleotides outside the gene matches: 12. As DNA, the CDR3 is TGTGCCAGCAGCTTGGGGCAGCCCGGGACTAGCGGTCACAATGAGCAGTTCTTC. Amino acids: CASSLGQPGTSGHNEQFF.

In its sample, this clone was seen a few times. The chain couples TRBV2 to TRBJ1-3; D remains unclear. Germline V gene data show CDR1 as SNHLY and CDR2 as FYNNEI. V was pared by 7 bases and J by 0 bases, with 16 bases between. This CDR3 is 16 amino acids long. The CDR3 DNA reads as TGTGCCAGCAAGGACCCGGGGAACTTCTCTGGAAACACCATATATTTT. Translating it yields CASKDPGNFSGNTIYF.

V is TRBV5-1 and J is TRBJ2-5, with TRBD2 matching over 7 bases. Germline V CDR1 and CDR2: SGHRS, YFSETQ. The junction had 5 bases not matched to a gene; V was cut back by 4 bases and J by 5 bases. There are 13 residues in the CDR3. The CDR3 loop is CASSRGSEETQYF. DNA of the CDR3: TGCGCCAGCAGCCGCGGGAGCGAGGAGACCCAGTACTTC.

This chain joins TRBV7-6 and TRBJ2-1; 7 bases fit TRBD2. The germline CDR1 and CDR2 sequences are SGHVS and FNYEAQ. This CDR3 has 13 residues. Trimming removed 3 bases from V and 16 bases from J; junction bases left unmatched: 12. The DNA for the CDR3 is TGTGCCAGCAGCTTGAGCGGGACCAAAGGGCAATTCTTC. Protein: CASSLSGTKGQFF. The variable domain in full, with the rest retrieved from reference TRBV7-6 and TRBJ2-1, is GAGVSQSPRYKVTKRGQDVALRCDPISGHVSLYWYRQALGQGPEFLTYFNYEAQQDKSGLPNDRFSAERPEGSISTLTIQRTEQRDSAMYRCASSLSGTKGQFFGPGTRLTVL.

J is TRBJ2-2 and V is TRBV5-1; D is ambiguous. The germline gives CDR1 SGHRS, CDR2 YFSETQ. V was cut by 6 bases and J by 0 bases, with 12 bases left in between. CDR3 length: 15 amino acids. In DNA form, the CDR3 reads TGCGCCAGCACCCCTAGAACCGCGAACACCGGGGAGCTGTTTTTT. The encoded protein is CASTPRTANTGELFF. Full variable domain (rest looked up from reference TRBV5-1 and TRBJ2-2): KAGVTQTPRYLIKTRGQQVTLSCSPISGHRSVSWYQQTPGQGLQFLFEYFSETQRNKGNFPGRFSGRQFSNSRSEMNVSTLELGDSALYLCASTPRTANTGELFFGEGSRLTVL.

This chain joins TRBV9 and TRBJ2-7, with 8 nucleotides matching TRBD2. The CDR3 sequence is 13 residues long. J was trimmed by 4 bases and V by 2 bases; bases with no gene match: 2. Germline V lookup: CDR1 SGDLS, CDR2 YYNGEE. CDR3 residues: CASSVSGKYEQYF. For the CDR3, the DNA is TGTGCCAGCAGCGTTAGCGGGAAATACGAGCAGTACTTC.

The gene calls are TRBV9 and TRBJ2-2, with D unclear. Germline V gene lookup returns CDR1 SGDLS and CDR2 YYNGEE. Between the trimmed V and J ends, which lost 0 bases and 3 bases, there was a span of 12 bases. The CDR3 loop spans 16 amino acids. CDR3 in amino acids: CASSVATTAYTGELFF. CDR3 nucleotides: TGTGCCAGCAGCGTAGCTACCACAGCCTACACCGGGGAGCTGTTTTTT.

The chain couples TRBV24-1 to TRBJ2-1; TRBD2 agrees at 8 bases. CDR1 is KGHDR and CDR2 is SFDVKD in the germline V gene. After removal of 3 bases from V and 7 bases from J, the junction contained 7 bases not matched to a gene. This CDR3 is built from 15 residues. The CDR3 bases are TGTGCCACCAGTGATACCCGGGCTAGCGGGAATGAGCAGTTCTTC. Its protein product is CATSDTRASGNEQFF.

The J gene is TRBJ2-5, the V gene TRBV6-5, with 9 bases matching TRBD1. CDR1 and CDR2 (germline): MNHEY, SVGAGI. The CDR3 has 14 amino acids. The ends lost 6 bases at V and 2 bases at J; junction bases unmatched: 4. CDR3 amino acids: CASSAGQGQETQYF. As DNA, the CDR3 is TGTGCCAGCAGCGCCGGACAGGGGCAAGAGACCCAGTACTTC.

The chain combines TRBV27 with TRBJ1-6; the D is unclear. CDR1 is MNHEY and CDR2 is SMNVEV in the germline V gene (reference sequence). There are 15 residues in the CDR3. Trimming shortened V by 2 bases and J by 3 bases, and 8 bases separated the two germline ends. The CDR3 is CASSLAGVYNSPLHF. The CDR3, as DNA: TGTGCCAGCAGTTTAGCCGGGGTCTATAATTCACCCCTCCACTTT.

The chain is built from TRBV7-9 and TRBJ2-3; 11 bases match TRBD1. The germline V gene has CDR1 SEHNR and CDR2 FQNEAQ (reference sequence). J lost 6 bases, V lost 4 bases, and 9 bases had no gene match. The CDR3 consists of 16 residues. CDR3 protein: CASSSPRTGGADTQYF. CDR3 bases: TGTGCCAGCAGCTCACCCAGGACAGGGGGCGCCGATACGCAGTATTTT.

This sequence joins TRBV28 and TRBJ1-5; D not resolved. The ends were cut back, 6 bases at V and 2 bases at J, with 14 bases in the middle. There are 15 residues in the CDR3. Germline V gene lookup returns CDR1 MDHEN and CDR2 SYDVKM. The CDR3 region is CASSSRLPRNQPQHF. As DNA, the CDR3 is TGTGCCAGCAGCTCCAGACTACCACGCAATCAGCCCCAGCATTTT.